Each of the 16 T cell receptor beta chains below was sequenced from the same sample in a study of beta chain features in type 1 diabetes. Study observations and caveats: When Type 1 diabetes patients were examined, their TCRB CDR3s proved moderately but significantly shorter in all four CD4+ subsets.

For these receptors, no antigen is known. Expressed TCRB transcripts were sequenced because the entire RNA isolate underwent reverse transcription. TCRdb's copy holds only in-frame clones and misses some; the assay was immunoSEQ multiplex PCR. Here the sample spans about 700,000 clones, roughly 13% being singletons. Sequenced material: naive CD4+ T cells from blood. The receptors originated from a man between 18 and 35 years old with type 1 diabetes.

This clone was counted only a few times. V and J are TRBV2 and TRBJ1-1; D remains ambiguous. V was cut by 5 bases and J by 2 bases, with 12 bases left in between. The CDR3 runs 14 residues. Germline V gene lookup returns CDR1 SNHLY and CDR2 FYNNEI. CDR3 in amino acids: CASSFGSTNTEAFF. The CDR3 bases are TGTGCCAGCAGTTTCGGGTCTACAAACACTGAAGCTTTCTTT. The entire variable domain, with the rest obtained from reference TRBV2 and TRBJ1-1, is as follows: EPEVTQTPSHQVTQMGQEVILRCVPISNHLYFYWYRQILGQKVEFLVSFYNNEISEKSEIFDDQFSVERPDGSNFTLKIRSTKLEDSAMYFCASSFGSTNTEAFFGQGTRLTVV.

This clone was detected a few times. The CDR3 sequence: CAIRRTGEAFF. CDR3 sequence (DNA): TGTGCCATCAGGAGGACAGGGGAAGCTTTCTTT. This chain joins TRBV10-3 and TRBJ1-1; 8 nucleotides align to TRBD1. The CDR3 is 11 amino acids. Germline assignment: CDR1 ENHRY and CDR2 SYGVKD. Trimming removed 6 bases from V and 8 bases from J; junction bases left unmatched: 2.

The CDR3 here is CASSYSQGAKYEQYF. CDR3 DNA sequence: TGTGCCAGCAGTTACTCGCAGGGGGCGAAATACGAGCAGTACTTC. The V call is TRBV6-6, the J call TRBJ2-7; 8 bases map to TRBD1. Germline V gene sequence: CDR1 MNHNY, CDR2 SVGAGI (reference sequence). J lost 4 bases, V lost 0 bases, and 5 bases had no gene match. The length of the CDR3 is 15 residues.

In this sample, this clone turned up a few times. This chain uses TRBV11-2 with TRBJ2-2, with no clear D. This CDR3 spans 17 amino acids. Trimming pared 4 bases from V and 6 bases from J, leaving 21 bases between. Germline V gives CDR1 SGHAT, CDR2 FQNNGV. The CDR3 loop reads CASSSGARWPMAGELFF. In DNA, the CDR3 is TGTGCCAGCAGCTCCGGAGCTCGATGGCCAATGGCCGGGGAGCTGTTTTTT.

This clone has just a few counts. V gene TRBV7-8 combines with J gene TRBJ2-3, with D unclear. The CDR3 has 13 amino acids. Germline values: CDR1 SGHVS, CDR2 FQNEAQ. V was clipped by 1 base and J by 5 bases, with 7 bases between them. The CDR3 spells CASSLDYRDTQYF. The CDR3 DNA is TGTGCCAGCAGCTTAGACTATAGAGATACGCAGTATTTT.

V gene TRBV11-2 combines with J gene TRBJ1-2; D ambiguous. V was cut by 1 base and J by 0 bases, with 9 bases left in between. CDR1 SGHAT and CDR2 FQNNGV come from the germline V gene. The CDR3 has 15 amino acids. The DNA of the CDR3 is TGTGCCAGCAGCTTAGGTGTAGGTTCTAACTATGGCTACACCTTC. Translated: CASSLGVGSNYGYTF.

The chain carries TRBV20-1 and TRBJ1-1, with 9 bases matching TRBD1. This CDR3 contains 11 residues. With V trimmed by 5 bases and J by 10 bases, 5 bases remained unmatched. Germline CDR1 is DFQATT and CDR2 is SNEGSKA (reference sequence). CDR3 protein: CSAGQGPRAFF. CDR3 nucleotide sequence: TGCAGTGCTGGACAGGGGCCTCGAGCTTTCTTT.

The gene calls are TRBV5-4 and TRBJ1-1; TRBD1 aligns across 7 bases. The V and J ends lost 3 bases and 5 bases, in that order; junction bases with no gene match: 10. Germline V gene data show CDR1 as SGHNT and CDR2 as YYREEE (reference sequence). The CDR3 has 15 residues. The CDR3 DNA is TGTGCCAGCAGCTCACCGGCCAGGGGGGGGACTGAAGCTTTCTTT. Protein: CASSSPARGGTEAFF.

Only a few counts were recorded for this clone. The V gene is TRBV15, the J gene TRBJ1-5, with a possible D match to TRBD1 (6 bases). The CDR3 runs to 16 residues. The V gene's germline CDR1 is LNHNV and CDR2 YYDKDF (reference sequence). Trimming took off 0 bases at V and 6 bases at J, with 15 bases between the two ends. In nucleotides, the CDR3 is TGTGCCACCAGCAGAGATAATATGGGGGGCGGTCAGCCCCAGCATTTT. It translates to CATSRDNMGGGQPQHF.

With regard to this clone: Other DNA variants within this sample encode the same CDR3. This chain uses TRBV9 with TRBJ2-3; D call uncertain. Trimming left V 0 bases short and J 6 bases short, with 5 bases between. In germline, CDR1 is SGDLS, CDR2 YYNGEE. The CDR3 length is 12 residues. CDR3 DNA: TGTGCCAGCAGCGTAGCTGTGGATACGCAGTATTTT. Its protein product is CASSVAVDTQYF.

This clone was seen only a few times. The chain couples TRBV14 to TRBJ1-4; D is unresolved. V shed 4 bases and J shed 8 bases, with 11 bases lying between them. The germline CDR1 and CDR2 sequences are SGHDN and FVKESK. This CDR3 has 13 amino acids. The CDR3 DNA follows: TGTGCCAGCAGCCGCAGTCGTGGGGAAAAACTGTTTTTT. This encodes CASSRSRGEKLFF.

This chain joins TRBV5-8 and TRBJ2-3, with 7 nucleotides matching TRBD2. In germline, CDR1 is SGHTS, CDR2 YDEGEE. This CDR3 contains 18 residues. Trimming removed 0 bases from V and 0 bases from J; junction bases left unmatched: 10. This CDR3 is CASSLGLTLATSTDTQYF. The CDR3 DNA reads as TGTGCCAGCAGCTTGGGGCTTACACTAGCGACTAGCACAGATACGCAGTATTTT.

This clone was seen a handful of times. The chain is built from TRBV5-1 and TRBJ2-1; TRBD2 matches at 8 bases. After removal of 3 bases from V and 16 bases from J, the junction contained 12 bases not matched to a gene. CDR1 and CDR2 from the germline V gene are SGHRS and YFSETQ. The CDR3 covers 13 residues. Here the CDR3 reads CASSSDSGTREFF. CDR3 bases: TGCGCCAGCAGCTCGGACTCCGGGACTAGGGAATTCTTC.

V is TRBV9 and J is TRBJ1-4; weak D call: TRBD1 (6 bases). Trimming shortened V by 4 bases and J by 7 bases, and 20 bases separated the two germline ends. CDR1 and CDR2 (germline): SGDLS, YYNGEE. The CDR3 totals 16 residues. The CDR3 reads CASSTGLGAAGEKLFF. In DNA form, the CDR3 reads TGTGCCAGCAGCACAGGCTTGGGGGCGGCTGGTGAAAAACTGTTTTTT.

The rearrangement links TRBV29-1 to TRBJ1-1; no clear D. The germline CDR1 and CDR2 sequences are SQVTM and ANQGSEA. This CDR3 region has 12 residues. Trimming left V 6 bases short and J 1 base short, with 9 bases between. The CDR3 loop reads CSVGLKNTEAFF. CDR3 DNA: TGCAGCGTCGGACTGAAGAACACTGAAGCTTTCTTT.

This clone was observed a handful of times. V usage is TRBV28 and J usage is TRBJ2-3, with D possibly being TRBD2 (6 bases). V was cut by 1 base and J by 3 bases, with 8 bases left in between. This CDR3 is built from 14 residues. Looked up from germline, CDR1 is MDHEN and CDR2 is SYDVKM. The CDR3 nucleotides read TGTGCCAGCAGTTTATTGGGGAGGACAGATACGCAGTATTTT. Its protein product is CASSLLGRTDTQYF. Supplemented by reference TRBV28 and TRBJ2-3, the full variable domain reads DVKVTQSSRYLVKRTGEKVFLECVQDMDHENMFWYRQDPGLGLRLIYFSYDVKMKEKGDIPEGYSVSREKKERFSLILESASTNQTSMYLCASSLLGRTDTQYFGPGTRLTVL.